This T cell receptor beta chain was documented in a study of blood T cell repertoires in COVID-19. Assay used: immunoSEQ multiplex PCR; TCRdb lists only in-frame clones, some missing. The table includes 400,000 to 550,000 clones, about 89% detected once. V shed 6 bases and J 0 bases; nucleotides not matched to a gene: 12. Germline CDR1 is DFQATT and CDR2 is SNEGSKA (reference sequence). The CDR3 spans 18 residues. The source material was peripheral blood. The chain is built from TRBV20-1 and TRBJ2-6, with 9 bases lining up with TRBD1. The source of this sequence is a woman in her thirties with acute or convalescent COVID-19. DNA of the CDR3: TGCAGTGCCAGTTACGGGACAGGGCCTAACTCTGGGGCCAACGTCCTGACTTTC. This encodes CSASYGTGPNSGANVLTF.